This T cell receptor beta chain came from a study of T cells in Graves' hyperthyroidism and ophthalmopathy. V lost 4 bases and J lost 2, with 26 bases in between. Germline CDR1 reads SGHTA; CDR2 reads FQGTGA. The CDR3 sequence is 20 residues long. Study results and limitations: Blood also showed most of the thyroid clonotypes that were expanded above 0.001.

The study excluded patients with uncontrolled infection, other autoimmune disease, pregnancy or lactation. Amplification of TCR beta CDR3 regions was performed using RNA transcripts as template. First-round RT-PCR with HTBI primers amplified the TCR CDR3 region. TCRdb re-called the multiplex PCR reads through MiXCR, storing one row per CDR3 protein. This table has hundreds of thousands of distinct CDR3 sequences, about 16% appearing once. This clonotype was counted at least ten times. Its antigen remains unknown. The clonotype originates from a woman between 25 and 40 years old with Graves' hyperthyroidism. The chain recombines TRBV7-3 with TRBJ2-2, with D possibly being TRBD1 (6 bases). Input material: blood. This chain's CDR3 is CASSYRPPGTQPDNTGELFF. In DNA form, the CDR3 reads TGTGCCAGCAGCTACCGCCCTCCCGGGACACAACCTGATAACACCGGGGAGCTGTTTTTT.